This is a list of T cell receptor beta chains from one sample in a study of T-cell reconstitution after alpha-beta-depleted transplantation in children. TCRdb passed the PCR reads through MiXCR, listing each CDR3 protein once. The repertoire holds about 500,000 distinct CDR3 sequences, with 32% as singletons. Sequencing used PBMCs from the stem cell graft donor, obtained from the stem cell graft. The receptors derive from a human donor who donated a stem cell graft to a child with aplastic anemia. The CDR3 runs from the conserved cysteine through the conserved F or W. A D gene is named only where the DNA matches it firmly. Clone size is not always given. Where it is, it says once, few, many or a class for expanded clones.

>TRBV15|TRBJ2-5|.|.
CATSRDWAGVRETQYF
TGTGCCACCAGCAGAGATTGGGCAGGGGTACGCGAGACCCAGTACTTC
>TRBV28|TRBJ2-6|.|.
CASQASGANVLTF
TGTGCCAGTCAGGCCTCTGGGGCCAACGTCCTGACTTTC
>TRBV9|TRBJ2-1|.|.
CASSVGSDNEQFF
TGTGCCAGCAGCGTCGGATCGGACAATGAGCAGTTCTTC
>TRBV6-2/TRBV6-3|TRBJ2-7|.|.
CALSRTASSYEQYF
TGTGCCCTCTCACGGACAGCCAGCTCCTACGAGCAGTACTTC
>TRBV30|TRBJ1-2|.|.
CAWSGGSDYGYTF
TGTGCCTGGAGTGGTGGTTCGGACTATGGCTACACCTTC
>TRBV12-3/TRBV12-4|TRBJ1-5|.|TRBD1
CASSRTGLDQPQHF
TGTGCCAGCAGTCGGACAGGCTTAGATCAGCCCCAGCATTTT
>TRBV28|TRBJ1-1|.|.
CASSTGPSTEAFF
TGTGCCAGCAGTACCGGGCCCTCTACTGAAGCTTTCTTT
>TRBV19|TRBJ2-1|.|TRBD2
CASDFSGGNNEQFF
TGTGCCAGTGACTTCAGCGGGGGGAACAATGAGCAGTTCTTC
>TRBV7-2|TRBJ2-7|few|TRBD2
CASSSGTSVYEQYF
TGTGCCAGCAGCTCTGGGACTAGCGTCTACGAGCAGTACTTC
>TRBV18|TRBJ2-5|.|TRBD2
CASSPRVPSGSQETQYF
TGTGCCAGCTCACCACGAGTTCCTAGCGGGAGTCAAGAGACCCAGTACTTC
>TRBV20-1|TRBJ2-2|.|TRBD2
CSARDQGGRVTGELFF
TGCAGTGCTAGAGATCAGGGCGGGAGGGTAACCGGGGAGCTGTTTTTT
>TRBV5-7|TRBJ2-7|.|TRBD1
CASSLGGTGGPYEQYF
TGTGCCAGCAGCTTGGGCGGGACAGGGGGACCCTACGAGCAGTACTTC
>TRBV20-1|TRBJ2-7|many|TRBD2
CSARASGISGYEQYF
TGCAGTGCTAGGGCTAGCGGGATTTCAGGATACGAGCAGTACTTC
>TRBV7-2|TRBJ1-3|.|TRBD1
CASSPNTGTGSGNTIYF
TGTGCCAGCAGCCCTAATACCGGGACAGGCTCTGGAAACACCATATATTTT
>TRBV9|TRBJ2-1|.|TRBD1
CASSASGTGRNEQFF
TGTGCCAGCAGCGCGTCCGGGACAGGGCGCAATGAGCAGTTCTTC
>TRBV6-5|TRBJ1-1|few|.
CASSYLGAVGAEAFF
TGTGCCAGCAGTTACTTGGGGGCCGTCGGCGCTGAAGCTTTCTTT
>TRBV10-3|TRBJ1-3|.|.
CATKSEGSGGRGNTIYF
TGTGCCACTAAAAGCGAAGGGAGCGGAGGAAGGGGAAACACCATATATTTT
>TRBV7-7|TRBJ2-7|.|TRBD1
CASSAGQGSYEQYF
TGTGCCAGCAGCGCGGGACAGGGGTCCTACGAGCAGTACTTC
>TRBV28|TRBJ2-7|.|.
CASSLPTPYEQYF
TGTGCCAGCAGCTTACCTACGCCCTACGAGCAGTACTTC
>TRBV12-3/TRBV12-4|TRBJ1-6|.|.
CASKADSYNSPLHF
TGTGCCAGCAAGGCGGACTCCTATAATTCACCCCTCCACTTT
>TRBV6-1|TRBJ2-3|few|.
CASSEEGYIDTQYF
TGTGCCAGCAGTGAAGAGGGTTACATTGATACGCAGTATTTT
>TRBV20-1|TRBJ1-5|few|.
CSATQGQPQHF
TGCAGTGCTACCCAGGGTCAGCCCCAGCATTTT
>TRBV20-1|TRBJ2-3|.|.
CSARKTATDTQYF
TGCAGTGCTAGGAAGACAGCTACAGATACGCAGTATTTT
>TRBV12-3/TRBV12-4|TRBJ1-5|.|TRBD1
CASSLWDRGLPQHF
TGTGCCAGCAGTTTATGGGACAGGGGGCTTCCCCAGCATTTT
>TRBV30|TRBJ1-1|few|.
CAWRPILNTEAFF
TGTGCCTGGAGGCCAATTCTGAACACTGAAGCTTTCTTT
>TRBV6-1|TRBJ2-3|.|TRBD1
CASSRTTGSDTQYF
TGTGCCAGCAGCCGTACGACAGGGTCAGATACGCAGTATTTT
>TRBV7-9|TRBJ1-1|.|TRBD1
CASSFADRGTEAFF
TGTGCCAGCAGCTTCGCGGACAGGGGAACTGAAGCTTTCTTT
>TRBV10-3|TRBJ2-4|.|.
CAIGLDGDIQYF
TGTGCCATTGGCCTCGACGGGGACATTCAGTACTTC
>TRBV5-5|TRBJ2-4|.|TRBD1
CASSPGQGRENIQYF
TGTGCCAGCAGCCCGGGACAGGGGAGGGAAAACATTCAGTACTTC
>TRBV20-1|TRBJ2-1|few|TRBD2
CSARDRIAGVYYNEQFF
TGCAGTGCTAGAGATAGAATAGCGGGAGTGTACTACAATGAGCAGTTCTTC
>TRBV10-3|TRBJ2-5|few|TRBD2
CAISEASGVTQYF
TGTGCCATCAGTGAGGCTAGCGGGGTGACCCAGTACTTC
>TRBV20-1|TRBJ2-2|.|TRBD1
CSAWDRGITGELFF
TGCAGTGCCTGGGACAGGGGAATCACCGGGGAGCTGTTTTTT
>TRBV29-1|TRBJ1-2|many|.
CSAAGARGYTF
TGCAGCGCCGCGGGGGCTCGGGGCTACACCTTC
>TRBV9|TRBJ2-1|.|.
CASSVNQAEQFF
TGTGCCAGCAGCGTAAACCAGGCCGAGCAGTTCTTC
>TRBV18|TRBJ2-1|.|.
CASSRTLTGAGSDNEQFF
TGTGCCAGCTCACGGACCTTGACGGGGGCAGGGAGCGACAATGAGCAGTTCTTC